Below, 13 T cell receptor beta chains from the same sample are listed, as sequenced in a study of siplizumab effects on memory and regulatory T cells. Measured with immunoSEQ multiplex PCR; TCRdb has only the in-frame clones, and not every one. The sample lists approximately 120,000 clones, roughly 94% occurring once. The sequencing input was Tregs sorted from blood. The source of these receptors is a human donor in good health.

This clone was counted once. The rearrangement links TRBV7-9 to TRBJ2-1; 9 bases are a match to TRBD1. In germline, CDR1 is SEHNR, CDR2 FQNEAQ (reference sequence). V dropped 5 bases and J dropped 9; count of bases not matched to a gene: 17. The CDR3 totals 17 residues. The CDR3 loop is CASSKRLGTGIRSEQFF. CDR3 bases: TGTGCCAGCAGCAAACGCTTGGGGACAGGGATTAGGAGTGAGCAGTTCTTC.

The chain employs TRBV5-8 and TRBJ1-1; D perhaps matches TRBD1 (5 bases). V lost 4 bases and J 6 bases, leaving 19 bases between the germline ends. Germline V gene sequence: CDR1 SGHTS, CDR2 YDEGEE. The CDR3 totals 15 residues. The CDR3 sequence: CASSPVGRRLAEAFF. In DNA form, the CDR3 reads TGTGCCAGCAGCCCGGTGGGGCGGAGGCTGGCTGAAGCTTTCTTT.

The chain employs TRBV19 and TRBJ1-2, with D possibly TRBD1 on 5 matching bases. Between the trimmed V and J ends, which lost 3 bases and 4 bases, there was a span of 18 bases. The germline V gene has CDR1 LNHDA and CDR2 SQIVND (reference sequence). The CDR3 covers 16 residues. The CDR3: CASSMAYAAGLYGYTF. CDR3 sequence (DNA): TGTGCCAGTAGTATGGCCTACGCGGCAGGGCTCTATGGCTACACCTTC. Drawing the rest from reference TRBV19 and TRBJ1-2, the complete variable domain is DGGITQSPKYLFRKEGQNVTLSCEQNLNHDAMYWYRQDPGQGLRLIYYSQIVNDFQKGDIAEGYSVSREKKESFPLTVTSAQKNPTAFYLCASSMAYAAGLYGYTFGSGTRLTVV.

This rearrangement joins TRBV7-2 to TRBJ2-5; TRBD2 agrees at 8 bases. Trimming removed 1 base from V and 1 base from J; junction bases left unmatched: 5. Germline V CDR1 and CDR2: SGHTA, FQGNSA. CDR3 length: 16 amino acids. Here the CDR3 DNA reads TGTGCCAGCAGCTTAGTGGCGGGGGGACTCCAAGAGACCCAGTACTTC. Its translation: CASSLVAGGLQETQYF.

The chain links TRBV18 to TRBJ2-3, with 11 bases fitting TRBD2. Trimming removed 0 bases from V and 5 bases from J; junction bases left unmatched: 1. Germline loops: CDR1 KGHSH, CDR2 LQKENI. The CDR3 consists of 15 residues. The CDR3 sequence is CASSPPLAGEDTQYF. The CDR3 region has the DNA TGTGCCAGCTCACCACCACTAGCGGGGGAAGATACGCAGTATTTT.

The chain recombines TRBV9 with TRBJ1-1; TRBD1 might be the D (5 bases). V gave up 5 bases and J gave up 4 bases, with 12 bases separating them. Germline CDR1 reads SGDLS; CDR2 reads YYNGEE. The CDR3 is 13 amino acids. The CDR3 DNA reads as TGTGCCAGCAGTTGGGGCCCGCTCACTGAAGCTTTCTTT. Protein sequence: CASSWGPLTEAFF.

The genes are TRBV6-5 and TRBJ2-1, with 7 bases that match TRBD1. Trimming took 4 bases from V and 0 from J; bases not matched to a gene: 6. Germline CDR1 MNHEY, CDR2 SVGAGI. The length of the CDR3 is 16 residues. CDR3 region: CASSSRTGSSYNEQFF. The CDR3 nucleotides are TGTGCCAGCAGTTCCCGGACAGGCAGCTCCTACAATGAGCAGTTCTTC.

The chain carries TRBV5-4 and TRBJ2-3; 7 bases are shared with TRBD2. This CDR3 is built from 14 residues. CDR1 is SGHNT and CDR2 is YYREEE in the germline V gene (reference sequence). V lost 0 bases and J lost 4; bases outside the gene matches: 2. In DNA form, the CDR3 reads TGTGCCAGCAGCTTGGAGGCGGGAGCAGATACGCAGTATTTT. It codes for CASSLEAGADTQYF.

The CDR3 coding sequence is TGTGCCAGCAGCTTAGTGGGTGGGGAGTACGAGCAGTACTTC. Protein: CASSLVGGEYEQYF. This chain uses TRBV11-2 with TRBJ2-7, with D tentatively TRBD2 (5 bases). Germline assignment: CDR1 SGHAT and CDR2 FQNNGV. The length of the CDR3 is 14 residues. Trimming removed 1 base from V and 4 bases from J, with 11 bases in between.

The V call is TRBV6-5, the J call TRBJ2-4, with D hard to call. Germline V gene sequence: CDR1 MNHEY, CDR2 SVGAGI. V was pared by 4 bases and J by 6 bases, with 13 bases between. The CDR3 sequence is 14 residues long. The CDR3 DNA follows: TGTGCCAGCAGTTCCTCGACCCCCAGAAACATTCAGTACTTC. Protein sequence: CASSSSTPRNIQYF.

Turning to this clone: Additional DNA sequences in this sample encode the identical CDR3. This chain connects TRBV7-8 to TRBJ1-1; 7 bases match TRBD1. The CDR3 length is 15 residues. The ends lost 2 bases at V and 8 bases at J; junction bases unmatched: 11. CDR1 is SGHVS, CDR2 FQNEAQ, per germline. CDR3 amino acids: CASSLREGAATEAFF. The CDR3 DNA reads as TGTGCCAGCAGCTTAAGGGAGGGGGCGGCCACCGAAGCTTTCTTT.

This clone was counted a few times. The rearrangement uses TRBV5-6 and TRBJ1-2; D is ambiguous. The V and J ends lost 5 bases and 4 bases respectively, with 12 bases between them. Germline loops: CDR1 SGHDT, CDR2 YYEEEE. The CDR3 has 13 amino acids. CDR3 DNA: TGTGCCAGCAGGAACTCATTGGCCTATGGCTACACCTTC. Translated, it gives CASRNSLAYGYTF.

The rearrangement uses TRBV19 and TRBJ1-2; D is unresolved. The CDR3 runs to 14 residues. The germline V and J ends were trimmed by 3 bases and 5 bases, with 13 bases remaining between them. The germline V gene encodes CDR1 LNHDA and CDR2 SQIVND (reference sequence). Written as DNA, the CDR3 is TGTGCCAGTAGTATCGGCTCCTTCGGGTATGGCTACACCTTC. It codes for CASSIGSFGYGYTF.